These 32 T cell receptor beta chains came from one sample sequenced in a study of blood T cell repertoires in COVID-19. Some clones are missing from TCRdb's copy, which holds only in-frame ones; the method was immunoSEQ multiplex PCR. The sample records roughly 190,000 clones, around 80% being singletons. The sample taken for sequencing was peripheral blood. Receptor source: a man aged 55 to 70 with acute or convalescent COVID-19.

The chain joins TRBV18 to TRBJ2-7, with D perhaps TRBD2 (5 bases). Germline V CDR1 and CDR2: KGHSH, LQKENI. V lost 0 bases to trimming and J lost 2 bases, with 8 bases between them. This CDR3 spans 14 amino acids. CDR3 coding DNA: TGTGCCAGCTCACCACCCGGGGAAACCTACGAGCAGTACTTC. Translation: CASSPPGETYEQYF.

The rearrangement joins TRBV2 to TRBJ1-6; D possibly corresponds to TRBD1 (5 bases). The CDR3 extends over 15 amino acids. V was pared by 6 bases and J by 9 bases, with 18 bases between. Germline V gives CDR1 SNHLY, CDR2 FYNNEI. CDR3 DNA sequence: TGTGCCAGCAGCCCCCAGACAGTGCCAACTTCACCCCTCCACTTT. It codes for CASSPQTVPTSPLHF.

J is TRBJ2-7 and V is TRBV12-3 or TRBV12-4; D possibly corresponds to TRBD1 (6 bases). V was pared by 5 bases and J by 3 bases, with 8 bases between. There are 12 residues in the CDR3. CDR3 in amino acids: CASSQTGYEQYF. The CDR3 region has the DNA TGTGCCAGCAGTCAGACAGGCTACGAGCAGTACTTC.

The rearrangement links TRBV27 to TRBJ2-1; 9 bases are shared with TRBD1. The CDR3 loop spans 15 amino acids. Per the germline V gene, CDR1 is MNHEY and CDR2 is SMNVEV (reference sequence). Losses at the gene ends were 5 bases for V and 1 base for J; bases not matched to a gene: 3. CDR3 in amino acids: CASSVDRGSYNEQFF. For the CDR3, the DNA is TGTGCCAGCAGTGTGGACAGGGGTTCCTACAATGAGCAGTTCTTC.

The chain combines TRBV19 with TRBJ2-1; 12 positions match TRBD2. Germline CDR1 LNHDA, CDR2 SQIVND (reference sequence). The J segment lost 8 bases and the V segment lost 5 bases, leaving 10 bases of the junction unmatched. CDR3 length equals 16 residues. The CDR3, as DNA: TGTGCCAGTAGTTCGCTGACTAGCGGGAGATTGGATGAGCAGTTCTTC. Residues: CASSSLTSGRLDEQFF. Using reference TRBV19 and TRBJ2-1 for the parts outside the CDR3, the full variable domain is DGGITQSPKYLFRKEGQNVTLSCEQNLNHDAMYWYRQDPGQGLRLIYYSQIVNDFQKGDIAEGYSVSREKKESFPLTVTSAQKNPTAFYLCASSSLTSGRLDEQFFGPGTRLTVL.

V and J are TRBV4-1 and TRBJ2-3; 10 bases are a match to TRBD2. CDR1 MGHRA and CDR2 YSYEKL come from the germline V gene. Unmatched junction bases numbered 5, after V lost 3 bases and J lost 2 bases. The CDR3 consists of 16 residues. Written as DNA, the CDR3 is TGCGCCAGCAGCCAGGGGACTAGCGCTCCCACAGATACGCAGTATTTT. It yields the protein CASSQGTSAPTDTQYF.

The rearrangement links TRBV7-3 to TRBJ1-6, with 7 positions matching TRBD1. This CDR3 region has 13 residues. The ends lost 5 bases at V and 12 bases at J; junction bases unmatched: 7. Germline lookup yields CDR1 SGHTA and CDR2 FQGTGA. For the CDR3, the DNA is TGTGCCAGCAGCACCCAGACAGGGAGACCCCTCCACTTT. It yields the protein CASSTQTGRPLHF.

This chain links TRBV7-3 with TRBJ2-5; maybe TRBD2 (5 bases). Germline CDR1 is SGHTA and CDR2 is FQGTGA. V lost 4 bases, J lost 1 base, and 7 bases lay in between. CDR3 length: 13 amino acids. The CDR3 loop is CASSSGVQETQYF. As DNA, the CDR3 is TGTGCCAGCAGCTCCGGGGTCCAAGAGACCCAGTACTTC.

The gene calls are TRBV9 and TRBJ2-5; TRBD1 agrees at 11 bases. The germline gives CDR1 SGDLS, CDR2 YYNGEE. The CDR3 contains 17 residues. The V gene end was trimmed by 0 bases and the J gene end by 5 bases; junction bases not matched to a gene: 9. The CDR3 here is CASSVGLGTGGMETQYF. Written as DNA, the CDR3 is TGTGCCAGCAGCGTAGGTCTTGGGACAGGGGGTATGGAGACCCAGTACTTC.

The chain uses TRBV4-1 and TRBJ1-3; D is perhaps TRBD1 (5 bases). The CDR3 contains 16 residues. CDR1 is MGHRA and CDR2 is YSYEKL in the germline V gene. V was pared by 6 bases and J by 3 bases, with 18 bases between. CDR3 protein: CASRQSGRDIGNTIYF. The CDR3 nucleotides read TGCGCCAGCAGGCAATCGGGCAGGGATATTGGAAACACCATATATTTT.

This rearrangement joins TRBV2 to TRBJ2-5; 9 bases fit TRBD1. The CDR3 length is 14 residues. V trimming: 5 bases; J trimming: 5 bases; junction bases outside the gene matches: 6. Germline V CDR1 and CDR2: SNHLY, FYNNEI. Here the CDR3 DNA reads TGTGCCAGCAGTAGGACAGGGGTGACGGAGACCCAGTACTTC. It is translated as CASSRTGVTETQYF.

The CDR3 DNA sequence: TGTGCCAGCAGCCAGGGACAGGGGAGCTCCTATAATTCACCCCTCCACTTT. Translation gives CASSQGQGSSYNSPLHF. V and J are TRBV4-2 and TRBJ1-6; TRBD1 matches at 10 bases. This CDR3 has 17 residues. CDR1 and CDR2 from the germline V gene are LGHNA and YNFKEQ. J gave up 0 bases and V 3 bases, and 2 bases lay outside the gene matches.

This chain uses TRBV9 with TRBJ1-5, with 11 bases identical to TRBD1. Germline V gives CDR1 SGDLS, CDR2 YYNGEE. CDR3 length: 15 amino acids. V lost 3 bases and J lost 4; bases outside the gene matches: 3. This CDR3 reads CASSEGTGGNQPQHF. CDR3 DNA: TGTGCCAGCAGCGAGGGGACAGGGGGAAATCAGCCCCAGCATTTT.

The V gene is TRBV4-1, the J gene TRBJ1-4; 7 positions match TRBD1. This CDR3 region has 14 residues. The junction had 3 bases not matched to a gene; V was cut back by 4 bases and J by 4 bases. CDR1 is MGHRA, CDR2 YSYEKL, per germline. The CDR3 coding sequence is TGCGCCAGCAGCCGTGGACAGGTTAATGAAAAACTGTTTTTT. This sequence encodes CASSRGQVNEKLFF.

The chain couples TRBV19 to TRBJ1-3; TRBD1 matches 7 bases. Germline V gene lookup returns CDR1 LNHDA and CDR2 SQIVND (reference sequence). The CDR3 extends over 17 amino acids. Trimming at V came to 4 bases and at J to 0 bases, leaving 9 bases not matched to a gene. CDR3 amino acids: CASSTRTGAYSGNTIYF. DNA for the CDR3: TGTGCCAGTAGTACCCGGACAGGAGCCTACTCTGGAAACACCATATATTTT. The full variable domain, with the rest looked up from reference TRBV19 and TRBJ1-3, is DGGITQSPKYLFRKEGQNVTLSCEQNLNHDAMYWYRQDPGQGLRLIYYSQIVNDFQKGDIAEGYSVSREKKESFPLTVTSAQKNPTAFYLCASSTRTGAYSGNTIYFGEGSWLTVV.

Here the CDR3 reads CASSRGTTNYEQYF. The CDR3 bases are TGTGCCAGCAGCAGGGGGACAACGAACTACGAGCAGTACTTC. This chain joins TRBV5-4 and TRBJ2-7; D might be TRBD1 (6 bases). V was pared by 4 bases and J by 3 bases, with 14 bases between. The germline gives CDR1 SGHNT, CDR2 YYREEE (reference sequence). CDR3 length: 14 amino acids.

The V call is TRBV19, the J call TRBJ1-5; D possibly corresponds to TRBD1 (6 bases). The CDR3 sequence is 15 residues long. Germline V gene lookup returns CDR1 LNHDA and CDR2 SQIVND (reference sequence). V lost 5 bases, J lost 0 bases, and 11 bases lay in between. The CDR3 sequence is CASSGDIYSNQPQHF. As DNA, the CDR3 is TGTGCCAGTAGTGGGGACATTTATAGCAATCAGCCCCAGCATTTT.

The rearrangement links TRBV3-1 (or the pseudogene TRBV3-2) to TRBJ2-7; no reliable D call. The V end lost 11 bases, the J end lost 3 bases, and 8 bases lay between the germline ends. CDR1 is LGHDT, CDR2 YNNKEL, per germline (reference sequence). This CDR3 comprises 10 residues. CDR3 region: CAASLYEQYF. Written as DNA, the CDR3 is TGTGCCGCCAGTCTCTACGAGCAGTACTTC.

Only one count was recorded for this clone. Here the CDR3 reads CASSTDREETQYF. The CDR3 region has the DNA TGTGCCAGCAGCACCGACAGGGAGGAGACCCAGTACTTC. The V gene is TRBV9, the J gene TRBJ2-5; 7 bases are a match to TRBD1. V gave up 4 bases and J gave up 5 bases; unmatched junction bases: 5. The CDR3 runs 13 residues. The germline V gene encodes CDR1 SGDLS and CDR2 YYNGEE.

The chain links TRBV29-1 to TRBJ1-2; 9 bases line up with TRBD1. The CDR3 spans 13 residues. Germline values: CDR1 SQVTM, CDR2 ANQGSEA. With V trimmed by 4 bases and J by 1 base, 1 base remained unmatched. CDR3 loop: CSVGQGVNYGYTF. The CDR3 DNA is TGCAGCGTTGGACAGGGGGTTAACTATGGCTACACCTTC.

This clone was observed a few times. The J gene is TRBJ1-6, the V gene TRBV5-6, with a tentative D call TRBD1 (6 bases). The CDR3 runs to 19 residues. Trimming shortened V by 4 bases and J by 4 bases, and 24 bases separated the two germline ends. Germline CDR1 reads SGHDT; CDR2 reads YYEEEE. CDR3 residues: CASSLNHRDFRGYNSPLHF. Here the CDR3 DNA reads TGTGCCAGCAGCCTTAACCACAGAGACTTCAGGGGTTATAATTCACCCCTCCACTTT.

The rearrangement links TRBV5-6 to TRBJ2-1; TRBD2 matches 7 bases. This CDR3 contains 14 residues. Germline V gives CDR1 SGHDT, CDR2 YYEEEE. V was clipped by 0 bases and J by 10 bases; unmatched bases: 7. As DNA, the CDR3 is TGTGCCAGCAGCTTGGACTCGGAGCGGGGAGAGCAGTTCTTC. As protein: CASSLDSERGEQFF.

The chain employs TRBV7-3 and TRBJ2-1; the D gene is possibly TRBD2 (7 bases). V was trimmed by 7 bases and J by 4 bases, leaving 20 bases between them. The CDR3 totals 16 residues. Germline V lookup: CDR1 SGHTA, CDR2 FQGTGA. CDR3 sequence (DNA): TGTGCCAGCACCCCCGGACCGGGGGGCGCGTACAATGAGCAGTTCTTC. Its translation: CASTPGPGGAYNEQFF.

The chain has TRBV18 and TRBJ1-1, with TRBD1 matching 7 bases. Germline lookup yields CDR1 KGHSH and CDR2 LQKENI. V dropped 2 bases and J dropped 6; count of bases not matched to a gene: 6. The CDR3 contains 14 residues. The CDR3: CASSPTWTGPEAFF. The DNA of the CDR3 is TGTGCCAGCTCACCAACCTGGACAGGCCCTGAAGCTTTCTTT.

This clone has just a few counts. The rearrangement uses TRBV19 and TRBJ2-2, with D possibly matching TRBD2 (6 bases). CDR1 is LNHDA, CDR2 SQIVND, per germline (reference sequence). This CDR3 spans 14 amino acids. V was clipped by 4 bases and J by 6 bases, with 12 bases between them. CDR3 DNA: TGTGCCAGTAGTAGCGGGATCGAACCCGGGGAGCTGTTTTTT. Protein: CASSSGIEPGELFF. The complete variable domain, with remaining parts taken from reference TRBV19 and TRBJ2-2, reads DGGITQSPKYLFRKEGQNVTLSCEQNLNHDAMYWYRQDPGQGLRLIYYSQIVNDFQKGDIAEGYSVSREKKESFPLTVTSAQKNPTAFYLCASSSGIEPGELFFGEGSRLTVL.

The chain combines TRBV19 with TRBJ2-3; D unclear. This CDR3 is built from 17 residues. Looked up from germline, CDR1 is LNHDA and CDR2 is SQIVND (reference sequence). Between the trimmed V and J ends, which lost 4 bases and 1 base, there was a span of 18 bases. The DNA for the CDR3 is TGTGCCAGTAGTACCGCCCTTCTAAGCCGCCGCACAGATACGCAGTATTTT. Translated: CASSTALLSRRTDTQYF.

This clone showed up just a few times. This chain links TRBV20-1 with TRBJ1-4; no definite D call. V was trimmed by 4 bases and J by 8 bases, leaving 14 bases between them. The V gene's germline CDR1 is DFQATT and CDR2 SNEGSKA (reference sequence). The CDR3 spans 13 residues. In nucleotides, the CDR3 is TGCAGTGCTACTGACGGGGAGAAGGAAAAACTGTTTTTT. This encodes CSATDGEKEKLFF.

The gene calls are TRBV18 and TRBJ1-2, with a weak D call TRBD1 (5 bases). CDR3 length equals 13 residues. Germline CDR1 and CDR2: KGHSH and LQKENI. V shed 0 bases and J shed 5 bases, with 7 bases lying between them. The CDR3 is CASSPPNRYGYTF. As DNA, the CDR3 is TGTGCCAGCTCACCACCGAACAGGTATGGCTACACCTTC.

This chain joins TRBV2 and TRBJ1-1; D is possibly TRBD1 (5 bases). The V gene's germline CDR1 is SNHLY and CDR2 FYNNEI. Trimming pared 4 bases from V and 4 bases from J, leaving 7 bases between. The CDR3 length is 12 residues. The CDR3 reads CASSGGGTEAFF. The CDR3 coding sequence is TGTGCCAGCAGTGGGGGGGGCACTGAAGCTTTCTTT. Filled out from reference TRBV2 and TRBJ1-1, the complete variable domain reads EPEVTQTPSHQVTQMGQEVILRCVPISNHLYFYWYRQILGQKVEFLVSFYNNEISEKSEIFDDQFSVERPDGSNFTLKIRSTKLEDSAMYFCASSGGGTEAFFGQGTRLTVV.

V gene TRBV3-1 (or the pseudogene TRBV3-2) combines with J gene TRBJ1-5; D is unresolved. Germline CDR1 and CDR2: LGHDT and YNNKEL (reference sequence). Trimming left V 0 bases short and J 1 base short, with 10 bases between. This CDR3 has 16 residues. CDR3 sequence reads: CASSQDGSVSNQPQHF. The CDR3 coding sequence is TGTGCCAGCAGCCAAGATGGGAGTGTGAGCAATCAGCCCCAGCATTTT.

The chain combines TRBV5-4 with TRBJ1-1; 11 bases are a match to TRBD1. With 5 bases clipped from V and 4 bases from J, the junction kept 4 bases outside the gene matches. There are 14 residues in the CDR3. Germline CDR1 and CDR2: SGHNT and YYREEE (reference sequence). The CDR3 nucleotides are TGTGCCAGCAGAGGCGGACAGGGGGCCACTGAAGCTTTCTTT. It encodes CASRGGQGATEAFF.

The rearrangement joins TRBV6-5 to TRBJ1-2; a possible D gene is TRBD1 (6 bases). Trimming took 2 bases from V and 6 from J, leaving 13 bases between them. This CDR3 has 14 residues. Germline CDR1 is MNHEY and CDR2 is SVGAGI. The CDR3 here is CASSYLDRADGYTF. The CDR3 region has the DNA TGTGCCAGCAGTTACCTGGACAGAGCGGATGGCTACACCTTC.